This T cell receptor (beta chain) was retrieved from a study of OX40 agonist ivuxolimab in advanced cancers. Whole-study context: An anti-OX40 (CD134) antibody with agonistic activity, ivuxolimab, was administered to patients. General study points: Among the lowest peripheral clonal expansion occurred in 0.1-3.0 mg/kg partial responders.

Concerning this clone itself: The antigen is undetermined.

CDR1 and CDR2 from the germline V gene are SGHNT and YENEEA. The CDR3 loop spans 16 amino acids. V dropped 1 base and J dropped 4 bases, with 13 bases sitting between them. Only in-frame clones appear in the TCRdb table, and some are missing; sequencing was by immunoSEQ multiplex PCR. Here the sample spans roughly 100,000 clones, 90% being singletons. This sequence was found in an adult with an advanced solid tumor such as melanoma, head and neck, liver or kidney cancer. The rearrangement links TRBV11-3 to TRBJ2-2; D assignment may be TRBD1 or TRBD2 (5 bases each). The specimen comprised CD4+ or CD8+ T cells sorted from blood, sampled in a trial of the OX40 agonist ivuxolimab. Here the CDR3 reads CASSLGGALVTGELFF. CDR3 coding DNA: TGTGCCAGCAGCTTAGGAGGGGCATTGGTCACCGGGGAGCTGTTTTTT. Full variable domain (outside the CDR3, taken from reference TRBV11-3 and TRBJ2-2): EAGVVQSPRYKIIEKKQPVAFWCNPISGHNTLYWYLQNLGQGPELLIRYENEEAVDDSQLPKDRFSAERLKGVDSTLKIQPAELGDSAVYLCASSLGGALVTGELFFGEGSRLTVL.